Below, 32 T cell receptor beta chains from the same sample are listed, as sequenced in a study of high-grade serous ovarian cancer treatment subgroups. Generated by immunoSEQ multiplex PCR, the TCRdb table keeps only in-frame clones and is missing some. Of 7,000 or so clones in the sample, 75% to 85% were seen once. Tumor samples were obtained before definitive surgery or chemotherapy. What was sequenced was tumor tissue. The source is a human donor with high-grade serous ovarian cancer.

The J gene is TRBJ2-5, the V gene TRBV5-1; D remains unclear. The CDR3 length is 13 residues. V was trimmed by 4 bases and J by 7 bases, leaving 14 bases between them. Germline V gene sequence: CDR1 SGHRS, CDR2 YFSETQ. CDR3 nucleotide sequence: TGCGCCAGCAGCCAGGACCTAGTAGGGACCCAGTACTTC. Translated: CASSQDLVGTQYF.

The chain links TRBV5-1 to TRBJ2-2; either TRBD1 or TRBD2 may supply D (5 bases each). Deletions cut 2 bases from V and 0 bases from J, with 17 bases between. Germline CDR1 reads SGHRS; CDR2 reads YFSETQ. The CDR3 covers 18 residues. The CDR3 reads CASSLSGLPGANTGELFF. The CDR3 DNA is TGCGCCAGCAGCTTATCGGGGCTCCCTGGGGCGAACACCGGGGAGCTGTTTTTT.

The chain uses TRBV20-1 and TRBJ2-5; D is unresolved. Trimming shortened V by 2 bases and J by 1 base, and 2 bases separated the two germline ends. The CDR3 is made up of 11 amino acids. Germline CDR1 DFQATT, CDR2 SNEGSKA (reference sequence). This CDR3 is CSARRQETQYF. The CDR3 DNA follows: TGCAGTGCTAGACGCCAAGAGACCCAGTACTTC.

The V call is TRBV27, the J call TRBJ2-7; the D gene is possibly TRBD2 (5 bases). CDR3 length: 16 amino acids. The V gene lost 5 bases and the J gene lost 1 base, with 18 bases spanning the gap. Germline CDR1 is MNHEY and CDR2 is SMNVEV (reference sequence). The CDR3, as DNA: TGTGCCAGCAGTCCCTGGGTGGGAGCGGTTTCCTACGAGCAGTACTTC. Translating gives CASSPWVGAVSYEQYF.

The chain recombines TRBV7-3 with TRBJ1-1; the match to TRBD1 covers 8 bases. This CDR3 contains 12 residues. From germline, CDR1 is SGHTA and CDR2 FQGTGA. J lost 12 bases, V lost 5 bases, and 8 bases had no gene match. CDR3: CASSKTGAGTFF. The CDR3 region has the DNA TGTGCCAGCAGCAAGACAGGGGCAGGAACTTTCTTT. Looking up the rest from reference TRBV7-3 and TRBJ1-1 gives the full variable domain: GAGVSQTPSNKVTEKGKYVELRCDPISGHTALYWYRQSLGQGPEFLIYFQGTGAADDSGLPNDRFFAVRPEGSVSTLKIQRTERGDSAVYLCASSKTGAGTFFGQGTRLTVV.

In DNA, the CDR3 is TGTGCCAGCAGTTTAACAATCCCGGGAAGGAATTCACCCCTCCACTTT. Protein: CASSLTIPGRNSPLHF. V is TRBV28 and J is TRBJ1-6; D uncertain. V lost 2 bases and J 7 bases, leaving 15 bases between the germline ends. The CDR3 is made up of 16 amino acids. From germline, CDR1 is MDHEN and CDR2 SYDVKM.

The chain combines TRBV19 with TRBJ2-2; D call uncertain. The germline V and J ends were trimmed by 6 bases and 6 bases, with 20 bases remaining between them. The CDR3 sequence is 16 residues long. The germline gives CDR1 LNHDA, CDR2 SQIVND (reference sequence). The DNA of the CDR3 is TGTGCCAGTAGCCCCGTTGGACCCACCGGTTCCGGGGAGCTGTTTTTT. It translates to CASSPVGPTGSGELFF.

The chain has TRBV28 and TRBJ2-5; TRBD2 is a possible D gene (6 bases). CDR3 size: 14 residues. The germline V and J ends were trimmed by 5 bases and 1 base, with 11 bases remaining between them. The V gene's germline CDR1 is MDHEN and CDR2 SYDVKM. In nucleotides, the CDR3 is TGTGCCAGCAGTGACGTTAGCGGCCAAGAGACCCAGTACTTC. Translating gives CASSDVSGQETQYF. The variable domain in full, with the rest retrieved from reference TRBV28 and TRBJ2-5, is DVKVTQSSRYLVKRTGEKVFLECVQDMDHENMFWYRQDPGLGLRLIYFSYDVKMKEKGDIPEGYSVSREKKERFSLILESASTNQTSMYLCASSDVSGQETQYFGPGTRLLVL.

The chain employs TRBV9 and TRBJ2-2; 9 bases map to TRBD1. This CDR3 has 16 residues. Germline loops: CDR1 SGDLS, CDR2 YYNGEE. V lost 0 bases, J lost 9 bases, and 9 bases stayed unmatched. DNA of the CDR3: TGTGCCAGCAGCGTAGGGGGGACAGGGCTAATCAGGGAGCTGTTTTTT. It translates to CASSVGGTGLIRELFF.

The CDR3 sequence: CASSQGQRANYEQYF. The CDR3 DNA is TGTGCCAGCAGCCAAGGGCAGCGGGCAAACTACGAGCAGTACTTC. The chain uses TRBV7-9 and TRBJ2-7; a possible D gene is TRBD2 (6 bases). CDR3 length: 15 amino acids. Germline V gene data show CDR1 as SEHNR and CDR2 as FQNEAQ (reference sequence). V lost 5 bases to trimming and J lost 3 bases, with 17 bases between them.

CDR3 DNA sequence: TGTGCCAGCAGCCCATTAGGGCAGGGGGTCGGTAATTCACCCCTCCACTTT. It codes for CASSPLGQGVGNSPLHF. The chain employs TRBV27 and TRBJ1-6, with 7 nucleotides matching TRBD1. The CDR3 is 17 amino acids. CDR1 and CDR2 (germline): MNHEY, SMNVEV (reference sequence). V lost 6 bases to trimming and J lost 6 bases; unmatched junction nucleotides: 14.

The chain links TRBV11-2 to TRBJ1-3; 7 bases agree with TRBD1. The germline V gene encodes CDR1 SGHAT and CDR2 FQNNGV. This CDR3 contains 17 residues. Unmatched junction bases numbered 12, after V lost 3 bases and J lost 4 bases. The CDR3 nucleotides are TGTGCCAGCAGCTTGGACAGGAGAGGCCGAAGCGGAAACACCATATATTTT. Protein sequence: CASSLDRRGRSGNTIYF.

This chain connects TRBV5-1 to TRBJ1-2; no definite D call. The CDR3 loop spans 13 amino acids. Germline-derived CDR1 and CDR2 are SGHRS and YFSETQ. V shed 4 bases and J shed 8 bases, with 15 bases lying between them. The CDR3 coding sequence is TGCGCCAGCAGCATTGACATGTCCGGCGGCTACACCTTC. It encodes CASSIDMSGGYTF. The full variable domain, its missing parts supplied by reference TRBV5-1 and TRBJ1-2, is KAGVTQTPRYLIKTRGQQVTLSCSPISGHRSVSWYQQTPGQGLQFLFEYFSETQRNKGNFPGRFSGRQFSNSRSEMNVSTLELGDSALYLCASSIDMSGGYTFGSGTRLTVV.

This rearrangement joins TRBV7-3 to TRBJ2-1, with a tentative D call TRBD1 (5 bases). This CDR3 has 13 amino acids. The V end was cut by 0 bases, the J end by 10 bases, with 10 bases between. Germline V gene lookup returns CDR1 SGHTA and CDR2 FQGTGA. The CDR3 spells CASSLTGLTEQFF. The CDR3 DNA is TGTGCCAGCAGCTTAACGGGGCTAACCGAGCAGTTCTTC. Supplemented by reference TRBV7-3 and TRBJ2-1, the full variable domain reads GAGVSQTPSNKVTEKGKYVELRCDPISGHTALYWYRQSLGQGPEFLIYFQGTGAADDSGLPNDRFFAVRPEGSVSTLKIQRTERGDSAVYLCASSLTGLTEQFFGPGTRLTVL.

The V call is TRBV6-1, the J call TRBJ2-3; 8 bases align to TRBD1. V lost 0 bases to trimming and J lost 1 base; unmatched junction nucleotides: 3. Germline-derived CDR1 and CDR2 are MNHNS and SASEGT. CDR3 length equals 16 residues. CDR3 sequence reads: CASSEAPGQGTDTQYF. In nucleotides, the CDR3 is TGTGCCAGCAGTGAAGCACCGGGACAGGGCACAGATACGCAGTATTTT.

The CDR3, as DNA: TGTGCCAGCAGCTTAGCAATGGGTTATCTCTACGAGCAGTACTTC. Amino acid sequence: CASSLAMGYLYEQYF. The chain carries TRBV7-2 and TRBJ2-5; D not certain. The J call may be mistaken, given a closer DNA end match to TRBJ2-7. The CDR3 is 15 residues long. CDR1 is SGHTA and CDR2 is FQGNSA in the germline V gene.

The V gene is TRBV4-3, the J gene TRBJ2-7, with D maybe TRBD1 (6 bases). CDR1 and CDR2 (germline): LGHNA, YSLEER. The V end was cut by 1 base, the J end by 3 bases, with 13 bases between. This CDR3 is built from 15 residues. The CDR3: CASSQGTEGRYEQYF. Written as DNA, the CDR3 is TGCGCCAGCAGCCAAGGGACAGAGGGGCGCTACGAGCAGTACTTC.

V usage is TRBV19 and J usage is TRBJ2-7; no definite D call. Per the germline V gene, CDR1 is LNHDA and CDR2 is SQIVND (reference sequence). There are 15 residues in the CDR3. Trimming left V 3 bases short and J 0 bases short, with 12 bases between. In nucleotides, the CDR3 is TGTGCCAGTAGTATTAGTGCGAATACCTCCTACGAGCAGTACTTC. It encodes CASSISANTSYEQYF.

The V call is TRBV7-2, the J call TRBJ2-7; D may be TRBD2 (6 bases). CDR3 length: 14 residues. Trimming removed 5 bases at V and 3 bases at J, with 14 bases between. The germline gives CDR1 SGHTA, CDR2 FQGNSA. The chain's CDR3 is CASSPGRGGYEQYF. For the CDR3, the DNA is TGTGCCAGCAGCCCGGGGCGGGGTGGCTACGAGCAGTACTTC.

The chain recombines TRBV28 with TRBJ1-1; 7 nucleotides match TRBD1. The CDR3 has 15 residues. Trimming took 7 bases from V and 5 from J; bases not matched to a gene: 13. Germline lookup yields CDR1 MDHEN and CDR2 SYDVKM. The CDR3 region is CASTLRSGGRTEAFF. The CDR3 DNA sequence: TGTGCCAGCACCCTCCGGTCAGGGGGTAGGACTGAAGCTTTCTTT.

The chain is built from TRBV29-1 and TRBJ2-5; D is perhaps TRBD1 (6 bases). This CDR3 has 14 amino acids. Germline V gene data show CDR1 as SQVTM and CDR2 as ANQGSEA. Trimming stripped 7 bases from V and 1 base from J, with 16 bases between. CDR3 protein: CSAPAQGSQETQYF. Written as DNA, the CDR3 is TGCAGCGCCCCGGCACAGGGTAGCCAAGAGACCCAGTACTTC.

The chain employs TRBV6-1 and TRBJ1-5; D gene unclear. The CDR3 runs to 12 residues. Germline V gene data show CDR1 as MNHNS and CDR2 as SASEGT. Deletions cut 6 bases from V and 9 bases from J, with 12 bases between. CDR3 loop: CASRQTAWPQHF. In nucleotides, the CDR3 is TGTGCCAGCAGACAGACGGCTTGGCCCCAGCATTTT.

The CDR3 loop reads CASSSGTGVQETQYF. The CDR3 DNA is TGTGCCAGCAGCTCCGGGACAGGGGTTCAAGAGACCCAGTACTTC. The chain links TRBV7-3 to TRBJ2-5; TRBD1 aligns across 10 bases. The junction had 4 bases not matched to a gene; V was cut back by 4 bases and J by 2 bases. CDR3 length: 15 residues. Germline CDR1 and CDR2: SGHTA and FQGTGA.

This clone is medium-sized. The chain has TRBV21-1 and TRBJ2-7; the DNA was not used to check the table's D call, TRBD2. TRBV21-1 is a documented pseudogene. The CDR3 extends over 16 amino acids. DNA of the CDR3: TGTGCCAGCAGCAAAGAGGGACTAGCGGGATCCCACGAGCAGTACTTC. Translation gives CASSKEGLAGSHEQYF.

The CDR3 DNA reads as TGTGCCAGCTCCACTGATGGCGGGAGGGCCTACGAGCAGTACTTC. Amino acids: CASSTDGGRAYEQYF. V and J are TRBV28 and TRBJ2-7; 9 nucleotides agree with TRBD2. Germline CDR1 MDHEN, CDR2 SYDVKM. The CDR3 extends over 15 amino acids. V lost 8 bases, J lost 2 bases, and 10 bases stayed unmatched.

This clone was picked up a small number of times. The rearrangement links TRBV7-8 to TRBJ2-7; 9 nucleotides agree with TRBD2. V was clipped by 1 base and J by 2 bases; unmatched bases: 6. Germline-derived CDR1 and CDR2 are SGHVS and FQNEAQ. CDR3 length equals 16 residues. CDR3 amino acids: CASSLVVLAGAYEQYF. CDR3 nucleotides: TGTGCCAGCAGCTTAGTTGTACTAGCGGGTGCCTACGAGCAGTACTTC.

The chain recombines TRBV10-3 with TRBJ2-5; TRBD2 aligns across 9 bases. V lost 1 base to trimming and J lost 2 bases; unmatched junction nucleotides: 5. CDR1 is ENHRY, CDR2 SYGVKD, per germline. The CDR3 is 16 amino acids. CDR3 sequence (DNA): TGTGCCATCAGTGAGTTCCCTGGACTAGCGCAAGAGACCCAGTACTTC. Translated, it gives CAISEFPGLAQETQYF.

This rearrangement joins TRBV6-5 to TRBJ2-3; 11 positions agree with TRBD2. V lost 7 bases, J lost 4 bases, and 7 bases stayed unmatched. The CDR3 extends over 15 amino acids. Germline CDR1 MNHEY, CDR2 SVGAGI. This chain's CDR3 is CASKSLAGEADTQYF. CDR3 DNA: TGTGCCAGCAAATCACTAGCGGGAGAAGCAGATACGCAGTATTTT.

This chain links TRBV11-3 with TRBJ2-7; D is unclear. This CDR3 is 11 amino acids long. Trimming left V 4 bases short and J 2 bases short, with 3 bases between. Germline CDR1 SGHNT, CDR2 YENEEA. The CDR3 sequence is CASSWAYEQYF. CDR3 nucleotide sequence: TGTGCCAGCAGCTGGGCCTACGAGCAGTACTTC.

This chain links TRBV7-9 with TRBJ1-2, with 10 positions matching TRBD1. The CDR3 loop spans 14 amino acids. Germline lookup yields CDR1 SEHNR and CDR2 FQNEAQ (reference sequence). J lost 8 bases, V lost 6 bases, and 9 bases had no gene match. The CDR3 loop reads CASSYRGQGEGYTF. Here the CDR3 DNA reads TGTGCCAGCAGTTACCGCGGACAGGGGGAAGGCTACACCTTC.

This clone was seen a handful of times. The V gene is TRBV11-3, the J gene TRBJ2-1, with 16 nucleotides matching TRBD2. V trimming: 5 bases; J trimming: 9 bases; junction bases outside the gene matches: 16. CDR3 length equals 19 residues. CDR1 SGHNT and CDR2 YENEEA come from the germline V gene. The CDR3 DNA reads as TGTGCCAGCAGCCGTACCGGGACTAGCGGGAGGGCGATGGGAGTTGAGCAGTTCTTC. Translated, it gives CASSRTGTSGRAMGVEQFF.

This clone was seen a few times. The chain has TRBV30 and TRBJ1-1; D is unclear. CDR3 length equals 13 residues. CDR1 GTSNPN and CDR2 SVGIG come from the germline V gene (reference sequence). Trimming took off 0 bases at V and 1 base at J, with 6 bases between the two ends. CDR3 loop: CAWSVATNTEAFF. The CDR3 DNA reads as TGTGCCTGGAGTGTAGCAACGAACACTGAAGCTTTCTTT.